The entry below gives a single T cell receptor (beta chain) sequence along with its context. No antigen is known for it. The sample is drawn from a study of radiation and T cells in renal cell carcinoma. The study, taken as a whole, reports: In blood, top tumor clones expanded by 2 weeks, shrinking by 4.

Sequencing used immunoSEQ multiplex PCR; TCRdb keeps in-frame clones, though not all of them. The sample consists of around 130,000 clones, approximately 90% of them appearing once. V lost 2 bases, J lost 6 bases, and 15 bases stayed unmatched. Per the germline V gene, CDR1 is SGHTA and CDR2 is FQGNSA. The CDR3 extends over 18 amino acids. This sample's time point: blood 2 weeks post-SBRT. The sample's treatment: 15 Gy SBRT to primary tumor, nephrectomy 4 weeks later. The receptor was isolated from a woman in her 70s with renal cell carcinoma. The J gene is TRBJ2-4, the V gene TRBV7-2; 8 nucleotides match TRBD2. The sample here was blood, taken from a patient whose treatment included radiotherapy and nephrectomy. In nucleotides, the CDR3 is TGTGCCAGCAGCTTAATAGATTTGGCGGGGGGATTGCGAAACATTCAGTACTTC. The encoded protein is CASSLIDLAGGLRNIQYF.